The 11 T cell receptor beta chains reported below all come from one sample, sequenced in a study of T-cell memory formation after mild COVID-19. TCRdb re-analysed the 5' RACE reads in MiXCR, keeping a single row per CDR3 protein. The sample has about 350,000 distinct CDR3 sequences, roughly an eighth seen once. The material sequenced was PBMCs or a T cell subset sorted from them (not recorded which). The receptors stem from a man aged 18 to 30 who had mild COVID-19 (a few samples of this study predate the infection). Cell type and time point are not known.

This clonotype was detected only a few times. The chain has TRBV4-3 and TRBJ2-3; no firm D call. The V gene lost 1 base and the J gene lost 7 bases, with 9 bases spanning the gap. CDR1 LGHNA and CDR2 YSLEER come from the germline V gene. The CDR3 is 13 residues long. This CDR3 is CASSQAYSNTQYF. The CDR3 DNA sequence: TGCGCCAGCAGCCAAGCCTATTCAAATACGCAGTATTTT.

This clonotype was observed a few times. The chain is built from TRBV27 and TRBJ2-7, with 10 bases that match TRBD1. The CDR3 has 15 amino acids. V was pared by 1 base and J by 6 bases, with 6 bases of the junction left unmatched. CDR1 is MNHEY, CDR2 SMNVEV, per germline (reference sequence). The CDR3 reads CASSLYGTGVVEQYF. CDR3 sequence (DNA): TGTGCCAGCAGTTTATACGGGACAGGGGTGGTCGAGCAGTACTTC.

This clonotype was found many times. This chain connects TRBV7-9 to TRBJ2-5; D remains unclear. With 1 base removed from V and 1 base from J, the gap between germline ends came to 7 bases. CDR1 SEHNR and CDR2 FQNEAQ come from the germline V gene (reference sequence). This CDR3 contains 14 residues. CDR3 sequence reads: CASSLGQIQETQYF. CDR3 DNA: TGTGCCAGCAGCTTAGGGCAGATCCAAGAGACCCAGTACTTC.

The CDR3 DNA reads as TGTGCCAGCAGGGCGAGTTCCTACGAGCAGTACGTC. This codes for CASRASSYEQYV. The V and J genes are TRBV9 and TRBJ2-7; D gene uncertain. The ends were cut back, 5 bases at V and 1 base at J, with 7 bases in the middle. The length of the CDR3 is 12 residues. Germline V gene data show CDR1 as SGDLS and CDR2 as YYNGEE.

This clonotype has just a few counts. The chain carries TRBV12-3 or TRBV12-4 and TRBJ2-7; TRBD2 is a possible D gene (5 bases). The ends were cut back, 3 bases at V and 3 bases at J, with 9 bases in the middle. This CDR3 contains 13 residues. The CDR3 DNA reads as TGTGCCAGCAGTTTGTGGAGGAGCTACGAGCAGTACTTC. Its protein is CASSLWRSYEQYF.

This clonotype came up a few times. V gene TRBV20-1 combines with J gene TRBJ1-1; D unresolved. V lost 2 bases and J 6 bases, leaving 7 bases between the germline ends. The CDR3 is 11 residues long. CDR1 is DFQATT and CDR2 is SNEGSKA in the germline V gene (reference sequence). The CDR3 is CSARFRAEAFF. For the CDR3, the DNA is TGCAGTGCTAGATTTAGGGCTGAAGCTTTCTTT.

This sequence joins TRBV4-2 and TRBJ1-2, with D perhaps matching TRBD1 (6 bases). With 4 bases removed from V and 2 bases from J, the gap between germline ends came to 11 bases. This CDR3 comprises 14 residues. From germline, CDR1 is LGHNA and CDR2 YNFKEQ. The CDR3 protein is CASSRRTENYGYTF. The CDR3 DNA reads TGTGCCAGCAGCCGTCGGACAGAAAACTATGGCTACACCTTC.

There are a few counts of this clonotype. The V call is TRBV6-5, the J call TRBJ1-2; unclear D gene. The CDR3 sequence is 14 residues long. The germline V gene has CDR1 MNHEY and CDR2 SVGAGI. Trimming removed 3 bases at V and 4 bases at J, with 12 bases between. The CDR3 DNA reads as TGTGCCAGCAGTTATTCCAGCTTTGGCTATGGCTACACCTTC. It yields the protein CASSYSSFGYGYTF.

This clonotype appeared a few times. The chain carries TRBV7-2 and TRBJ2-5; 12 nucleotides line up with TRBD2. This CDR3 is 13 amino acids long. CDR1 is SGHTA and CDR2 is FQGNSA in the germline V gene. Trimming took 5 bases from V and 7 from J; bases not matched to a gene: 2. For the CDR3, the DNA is TGTGCCAGCAGCGCGGGACTAGCGGGGACCCAGTACTTC. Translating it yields CASSAGLAGTQYF. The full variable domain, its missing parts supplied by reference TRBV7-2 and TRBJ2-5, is GAGVSQSPSNKVTEKGKDVELRCDPISGHTALYWYRQSLGQGLEFLIYFQGNSAPDKSGLPSDRFSAERTGGSVSTLTIQRTQQEDSAVYLCASSAGLAGTQYFGPGTRLLVL.

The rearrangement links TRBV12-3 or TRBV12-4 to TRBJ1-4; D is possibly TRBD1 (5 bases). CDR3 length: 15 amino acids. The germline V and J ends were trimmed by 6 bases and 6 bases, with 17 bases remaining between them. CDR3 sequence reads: CASSQQGTRDEKLFF. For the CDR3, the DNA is TGTGCCAGCAGCCAACAAGGGACGAGGGATGAAAAACTGTTTTTT.

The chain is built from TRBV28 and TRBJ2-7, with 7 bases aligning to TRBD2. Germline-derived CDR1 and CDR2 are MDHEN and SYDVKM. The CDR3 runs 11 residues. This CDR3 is CASTTAGRGEV. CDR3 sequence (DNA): TGTGCCAGCACTACGGCGGGCCGGGGGGAGGTC.